The 8 T cell receptor beta chains below all came from one sample that was sequenced in a study of graft-versus-host responses after intestinal transplantation. For these receptors, no antigen is known. Profiling relied on immunoSEQ multiplex PCR, and the TCRdb table lists in-frame clones only, not all of them. The sample has about 84,000 clones, 91% seen once; the top ten hold approximately 0.32%. The specimen comprised unstimulated CD4+ T cells sorted from spleen or lymph node cells, sampled before transplant. These receptors originate from a human donor who was the organ donor for an intestinal transplant.

This clone is a singleton in its sample. This sequence joins TRBV7-2 and TRBJ2-5, with D uncertain. V shed 1 base and J shed 3 bases, with 9 bases lying between them. This CDR3 is 14 amino acids long. Germline V lookup: CDR1 SGHTA, CDR2 FQGNSA. The CDR3 DNA follows: TGTGCCAGCAGCTTAGACCACAACGAAGAGACCCAGTACTTC. As protein: CASSLDHNEETQYF.

This chain connects TRBV11-3 to TRBJ2-2; 12 bases are a match to TRBD2. This CDR3 is built from 15 residues. The ends lost 6 bases at V and 3 bases at J; junction bases unmatched: 2. Germline V gene data show CDR1 as SGHNT and CDR2 as YENEEA. The CDR3 nucleotides read TGTGCCAGCAGGACTAGCGGGAGTGACACCGGGGAGCTGTTTTTT. Translated: CASRTSGSDTGELFF.

V gene TRBV11-3 combines with J gene TRBJ2-2, with D possibly being TRBD2 (5 bases). V lost 1 base and J 1 base, leaving 7 bases between the germline ends. Germline CDR1 is SGHNT and CDR2 is YENEEA. This CDR3 region has 15 residues. The CDR3 loop reads CASSLGGLNTGELFF. The CDR3 coding sequence is TGTGCCAGCAGCTTAGGAGGGTTGAACACCGGGGAGCTGTTTTTT.

The chain employs TRBV5-5 and TRBJ1-2, with D hard to call. CDR3 length equals 16 residues. V was cut by 4 bases and J by 1 base, with 17 bases left in between. The germline V gene has CDR1 SGHKS and CDR2 YYEKEE (reference sequence). The CDR3 reads CASSRTVEVRNYGYTF. In DNA form, the CDR3 reads TGTGCCAGCAGCCGGACGGTGGAGGTGCGTAACTATGGCTACACCTTC.

This chain uses TRBV19 with TRBJ2-2; 10 bases are a match to TRBD2. After removal of 4 bases from V and 5 bases from J, the junction contained 1 base not matched to a gene. The CDR3 is 14 residues long. Per germline, CDR1 LNHDA and CDR2 SQIVND (reference sequence). The CDR3 reads CASSKTSGTGELFF. DNA of the CDR3: TGTGCCAGTAGTAAGACTAGCGGGACCGGGGAGCTGTTTTTT.

This clone was counted once. The CDR3 spells CSVAPSDEQFF. The CDR3 DNA sequence: TGCAGCGTTGCCCCTTCAGATGAGCAGTTCTTC. The chain couples TRBV29-1 to TRBJ2-1; D not resolved. V was shortened by 4 bases and J by 8 bases, with 9 bases between the two germline ends. Per germline, CDR1 SQVTM and CDR2 ANQGSEA. The CDR3 length is 11 residues.

The chain has TRBV19 and TRBJ1-6, with a weak D call TRBD1 (6 bases). Trimming removed 7 bases from V and 2 bases from J, with 9 bases in between. The CDR3 contains 14 residues. CDR1 LNHDA and CDR2 SQIVND come from the germline V gene (reference sequence). In DNA form, the CDR3 reads TGTGCCAGTACACAGGGAACCTATAATTCACCCCTCCACTTT. It codes for CASTQGTYNSPLHF.

The chain's CDR3 is CASSVESNYGYTF. DNA for the CDR3: TGTGCCAGTAGTGTCGAGAGCAACTATGGCTACACCTTC. The chain uses TRBV19 and TRBJ1-2, with D uncertain. Germline values: CDR1 LNHDA, CDR2 SQIVND (reference sequence). Trimming left V 5 bases short and J 2 bases short, with 9 bases between. CDR3 length: 13 amino acids.